The 3 T cell receptor beta chains below were found in one sample sequenced in a study of blood T cells in healthy people across ages. The authors ran a second PCR of about 7 to 11 cycles using a sample-barcoded 5' primer and a J-beta primer mix. TCRdb analysed the 5' RACE reads with MiXCR anew, one entry per CDR3 protein. The table has fewer than 800,000 distinct CDR3 sequences, less than 40% seen once. The sequencing sample was made of blood. The receptors stem from a woman aged 80 or over in good health.

In its sample, this clonotype was seen many times. The rearrangement joins TRBV3-1 to TRBJ1-1; no reliable D call. Trimming left V 3 bases short and J 1 base short, with 9 bases between. Germline V gives CDR1 LGHDT, CDR2 YNNKEL (reference sequence). The CDR3 is made up of 14 amino acids. The CDR3 region has the DNA TGTGCCAGCAGCCAGGTCAAGGCGAACACTGAAGCTTTCTTT. It encodes CASSQVKANTEAFF.

This chain uses TRBV6-5 with TRBJ2-2; D is ambiguous. Germline V gene data show CDR1 as MNHEY and CDR2 as SVGAGI. Trimming left V 6 bases short and J 5 bases short, with 13 bases between. The CDR3 length is 14 residues. The CDR3 DNA is TGTGCCAGCAGAAAACCCCTGAGGACCGGGGAGCTGTTTTTT. This translates into CASRKPLRTGELFF.

This rearrangement joins TRBV12-3 or TRBV12-4 to TRBJ1-5; D is ambiguous. V dropped 3 bases and J dropped 2 bases, with 11 bases sitting between them. This CDR3 is 15 amino acids long. The CDR3, as DNA: TGTGCCAGCAGTTTCGAAGGGAGAGGCAATCAGCCCCAGCATTTT. Its protein product is CASSFEGRGNQPQHF.